This TCR beta chain was recovered during a study of cytomegalovirus exposure and HLA in healthy donors. In germline, CDR1 is MNHEY, CDR2 SVGAGI. The CDR3 is 14 amino acids. Trimming pared 6 bases from V and 0 bases from J, leaving 11 bases between. This PCR relied on a set of 60 Vbeta primers and 13 Jbeta primers. The repertoire was sequenced with immunoSEQ multiplex PCR; TCRdb's copy has only in-frame clones and lacks some. Among around 94,000 clones listed, about 77% were seen once. In its sample, this clone was seen a few times. This sequence was found in a male donor in good health and CMV-seropositive. Sequencing was done on a sample of PBMCs. The rearrangement joins TRBV6-5 to TRBJ1-2; D is uncertain. Here the CDR3 DNA reads TGTGCCAGCAGATTGATGGGCCCTAACTATGGCTACACCTTC. Translated, it gives CASRLMGPNYGYTF.